This T cell receptor beta chain comes out of a study of blood T cell repertoires in COVID-19. For the study at large: Samples of COVID-19 (acute and convalescent) were obtained from the United States, Italy and Spain.

The CDR3 runs to 17 residues. Germline V gene data show CDR1 as LNHDA and CDR2 as SQIVND (reference sequence). Trimming removed 3 bases from V and 4 bases from J; junction bases left unmatched: 12. In the original processing: Reference gene primer amplification gave nucleated cell count estimates. Sequenced by immunoSEQ multiplex PCR; TCRdb stores in-frame clones only, minus some. The V and J calls and the clone size are those of that table, but D and trimming were determined from the DNA. The data show under 45,000 clones, with more than 65% seen just once and 25% to 35% held by the top ten. This receptor was taken from a man at least 80 years old with acute or convalescent COVID-19. The specimen was peripheral blood. This chain connects TRBV19 to TRBJ1-2, with 9 bases matching TRBD1. CDR3 residues: CASSMTGTGPSTYGYTF. For the CDR3, the DNA is TGTGCCAGTAGTATGACGGGGACAGGGCCGTCTACCTATGGCTACACCTTC. Variable domain in full (rest from reference TRBV19 and TRBJ1-2): DGGITQSPKYLFRKEGQNVTLSCEQNLNHDAMYWYRQDPGQGLRLIYYSQIVNDFQKGDIAEGYSVSREKKESFPLTVTSAQKNPTAFYLCASSMTGTGPSTYGYTFGSGTRLTVV.